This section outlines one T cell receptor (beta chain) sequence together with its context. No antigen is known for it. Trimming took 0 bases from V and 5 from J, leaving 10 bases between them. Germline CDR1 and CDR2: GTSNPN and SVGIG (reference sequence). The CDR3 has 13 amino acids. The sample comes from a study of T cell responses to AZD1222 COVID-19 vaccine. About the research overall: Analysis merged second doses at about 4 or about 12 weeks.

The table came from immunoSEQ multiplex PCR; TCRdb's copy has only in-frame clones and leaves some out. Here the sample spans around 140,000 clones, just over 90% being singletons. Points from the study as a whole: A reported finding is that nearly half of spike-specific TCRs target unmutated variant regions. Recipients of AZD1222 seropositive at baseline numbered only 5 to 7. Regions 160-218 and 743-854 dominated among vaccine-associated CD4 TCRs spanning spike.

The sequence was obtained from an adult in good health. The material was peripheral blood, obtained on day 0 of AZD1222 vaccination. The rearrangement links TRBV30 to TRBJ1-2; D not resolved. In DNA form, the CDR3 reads TGTGCCTGGAGTGTAGGTGGAGGATATGGCTACACCTTC. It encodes CAWSVGGGYGYTF.